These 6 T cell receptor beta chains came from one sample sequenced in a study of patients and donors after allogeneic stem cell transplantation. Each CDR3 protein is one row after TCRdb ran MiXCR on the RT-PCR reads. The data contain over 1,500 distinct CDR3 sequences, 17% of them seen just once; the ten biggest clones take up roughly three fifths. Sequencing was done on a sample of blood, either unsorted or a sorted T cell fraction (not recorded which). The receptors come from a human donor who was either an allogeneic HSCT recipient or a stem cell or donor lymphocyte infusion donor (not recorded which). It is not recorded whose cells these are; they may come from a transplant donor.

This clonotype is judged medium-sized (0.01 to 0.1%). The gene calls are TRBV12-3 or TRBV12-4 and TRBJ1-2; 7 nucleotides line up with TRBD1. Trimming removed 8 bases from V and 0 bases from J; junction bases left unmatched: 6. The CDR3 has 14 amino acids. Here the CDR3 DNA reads TGTGCCAGCCTACGGGACAGTGCTAACTATGGCTACACCTTC. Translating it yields CASLRDSANYGYTF.

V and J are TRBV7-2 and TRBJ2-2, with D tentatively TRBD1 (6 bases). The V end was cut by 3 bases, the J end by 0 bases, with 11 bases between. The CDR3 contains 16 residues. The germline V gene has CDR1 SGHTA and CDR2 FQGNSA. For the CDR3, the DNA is TGTGCCAGCAGCTTTAGAGGGACATCGAACACCGGGGAGCTGTTTTTT. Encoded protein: CASSFRGTSNTGELFF.

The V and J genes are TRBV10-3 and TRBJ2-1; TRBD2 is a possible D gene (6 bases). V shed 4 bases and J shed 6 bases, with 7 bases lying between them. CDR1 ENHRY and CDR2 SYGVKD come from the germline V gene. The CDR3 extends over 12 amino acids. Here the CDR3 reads CAISGRGNEQFF. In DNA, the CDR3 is TGTGCCATCAGTGGGCGGGGCAATGAGCAGTTCTTC.

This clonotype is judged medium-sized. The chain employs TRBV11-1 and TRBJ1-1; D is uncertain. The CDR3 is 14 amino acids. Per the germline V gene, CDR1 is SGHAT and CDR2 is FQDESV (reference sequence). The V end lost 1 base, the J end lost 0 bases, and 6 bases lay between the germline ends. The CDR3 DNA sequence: TGTGCCAGCAGCTTAGTTGGGGTGAACACTGAAGCTTTCTTT. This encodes CASSLVGVNTEAFF. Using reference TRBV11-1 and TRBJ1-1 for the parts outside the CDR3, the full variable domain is EAEVAQSPRYKITEKSQAVAFWCDPISGHATLYWYRQILGQGPELLVQFQDESVVDDSQLPKDRFSAERLKGVDSTLKIQPAELGDSAMYLCASSLVGVNTEAFFGQGTRLTVV.

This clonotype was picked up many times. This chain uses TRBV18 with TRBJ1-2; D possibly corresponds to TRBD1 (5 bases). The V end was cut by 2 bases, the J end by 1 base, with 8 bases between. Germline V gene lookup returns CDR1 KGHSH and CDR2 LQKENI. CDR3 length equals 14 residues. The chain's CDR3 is CASSPGADNYGYTF. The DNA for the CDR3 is TGTGCCAGCTCACCAGGGGCAGATAACTATGGCTACACCTTC.

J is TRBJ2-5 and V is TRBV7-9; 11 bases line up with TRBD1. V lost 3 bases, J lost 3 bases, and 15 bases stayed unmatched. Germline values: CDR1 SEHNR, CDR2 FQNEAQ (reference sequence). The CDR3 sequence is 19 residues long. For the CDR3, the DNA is TGTGCCAGCAGCTTTGGCTGGACAGGGGGCTTAGCGGGTGAAGAGACCCAGTACTTC. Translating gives CASSFGWTGGLAGEETQYF. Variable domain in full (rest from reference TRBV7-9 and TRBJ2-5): DTGVSQNPRHKITKRGQNVTFRCDPISEHNRLYWYRQTLGQGPEFLTYFQNEAQLEKSRLLSDRFSAERPKGSFSTLEIQRTEQGDSAMYLCASSFGWTGGLAGEETQYFGPGTRLLVL.